This T cell receptor beta chain was recovered during a study of T cells after yellow fever vaccination. Germline CDR1 reads SGHTA; CDR2 reads FQGNSA. Trimming cost V 3 bases and J 2 bases, with 11 bases left between them. There are 15 residues in the CDR3. Study-wide findings and caveats: The booster response re-showed most primary clones: over 95% CD4, 88% CD8.

This clonotype was detected ten times or more. The antigen is unknown. TCRdb ran MiXCR on the 5' RACE reads and lists one entry per CDR3 protein. This table has 250,000 or so distinct CDR3 sequences, approximately 3.6% appearing once. The source was PBMCs, collected 15 days after the yellow fever booster vaccination. V is TRBV7-2 and J is TRBJ1-3; no firm D call. This receptor was taken from a man in his late teens or twenties who received the YFV17D yellow fever vaccine. The CDR3 spells CASSLGPSAGNTIYF. The CDR3 region has the DNA TGTGCCAGCAGCTTGGGCCCTTCGGCTGGAAACACCATATATTTT.